This T cell receptor (beta chain) is drawn from a study of blood T cell repertoires in COVID-19. About the research overall: Donors in the United States, Italy and Spain gave samples during acute or convalescent COVID-19. In each case, the material was cDNA or gDNA derived from T cells, B-cell-depleted T cells, or PBMCs.

The CDR3 is 13 amino acids. Germline assignment: CDR1 SGHDN and CDR2 FVKESK. Trimming took 1 base from V and 4 from J, leaving 7 bases between them. Here immunoSEQ multiplex PCR was the method, and the copy in TCRdb shows in-frame clones only, minus some. Found here are approximately 210,000 clones, approximately 91% of them singletons; the top ten hold 5% to 7.5%. This TCR was sampled from a woman between 40 and 55 years old who had recovered from COVID-19. This rearrangement joins TRBV14 to TRBJ2-5; D possibly corresponds to TRBD2 (5 bases). Sequencing was carried out using peripheral blood. The CDR3 is CASSQVGGETQYF. CDR3 DNA: TGTGCCAGCAGCCAAGTAGGAGGAGAGACCCAGTACTTC.